The clone carrying this TCR beta chain was seen more than once but under ten times. What it recognizes is unknown. This record comes from a study of cytomegalovirus exposure and HLA in healthy donors. Looked up from germline, CDR1 is MNHNY and CDR2 is SVGAGI (reference sequence). CDR3 size: 14 residues. The V gene lost 5 bases and the J gene lost 5 bases, with 15 bases spanning the gap. PCR used 60 Vbeta primers and 13 Jbeta primers. Measured with immunoSEQ multiplex PCR; TCRdb has only the in-frame clones, and not every one. The sample records 150,000 to 200,000 clones, about 10% being singletons. Study-wide findings and caveats: TCR beta chains associated with HLA were, in a later analysis, more clonally expanded than equally common others.

While unrecorded immune exposures were likely, the donors were nominally healthy when sampled. Input material: PBMCs. The J gene is TRBJ1-1, the V gene TRBV6-6; TRBD1 might be the D (5 bases). The origin of this receptor is a woman aged 30 to 39 in good health and CMV-seropositive. The CDR3 loop reads CASSHRGRLTEAFF. The DNA of the CDR3 is TGTGCCAGCAGTCACCGGGGGAGGTTAACTGAAGCTTTCTTT.